This note documents a single T cell receptor beta chain sequence. This clone's antigen is unknown. Per-nucleotide qualities are absent, and no much larger clonotype sits a single base away. Libraries were built with the immunoSEQ multiplex PCR assay. For the multiplex PCR, a mixture combining 60 forward primers for TCR Vbeta segments and 13 reverse primers for TCR Jbeta segments was used. The CDR3 region of rearranged TCR beta genes was amplified from genomic DNA with a multiplex PCR assay. The amplified TCR beta libraries were sequenced on the Illumina HiSeq System as 87-base-pair reads. In the source study's methods: A later analysis counted approximately 84 million unique TCR beta chains across the 600 to 850 repertoires, and about 10 million of these chains were shared by at least two donors. A nearest-neighbor algorithm error-corrected the raw reads and collapsed the reads into unique sequences, merging closely related sequences to remove PCR and sequencing errors. To assign V, D and J gene segments, CDR3 sequences were aligned to IMGT reference sequences. For a sequence to be retained, at least a six-nucleotide match to both a V gene segment and a J gene segment was required. A rearrangement counted as productive if the CDR3 had no stop codons and remained in frame with V and J, and every other rearrangement counted as non-productive. CDR3 was defined by IMGT convention, running from the second conserved V-encoded cysteine to the conserved J-encoded phenylalanine. The earlier analysis of a few hundred of the donors excluded any sequence lacking an unambiguous match to a single V gene segment. An earlier analysis of some 610 of the donors called V segments functional above 56.7% productive rearrangements and segregating when the between-donor standard deviation exceeded 5%. A statistical classification framework was developed to diagnose cytomegalovirus status using the catalog of TCR beta chain sequences. In a later analysis, TCR nucleotide sequences were compared against IMGT/GENE-DB human TR gene sequences so that V and J genes could be assigned. A later analysis assigned CDR3 sequences and most-parsimonious VDJ recombination scenarios with the TCRdist pipeline. In a later analysis, every TCR beta chain was defined by the combination of its CDR3 amino acid sequence and its V-gene family, and reads without a unique V-gene family were dropped. In a later analysis, some 600 highly shared, low-generation-probability nucleotide sequences were removed to address suspected cross-contamination and a sequencing artifact. In a later analysis, a clonal expansion index was calculated for each public chain from normalized within-repertoire ranks of inferred template counts. In a later analysis, generation probabilities were computed using a VDJ recombination model fitted to out-of-frame rearrangements, and the results were checked against IGoR. In a later analysis, hypergeometric tests were used to score TCR-TCR, TCR-HLA and TCR-CMV co-occurrence, with a repertoire-size bias correction applied to TCR pairs. False discovery rates were estimated in a later analysis by permuting HLA or CMV assignments 20 times. In a later analysis, co-occurring TCRs were grouped using DBSCAN, and TCRdist sequence similarity was added for clustering within HLA-allele-positive subsets. Repertoires with fewer than 30,000 or more than 120,000 public chains were left out of co-occurrence clustering, as were about 5 repertoires with anomalous nucleotide sharing. Here the immuneACCESS table is served through TCRdb, limited to in-frame sequences with V and J called. Missing clones are a known gap in these copies; in checked studies unresolved V genes cover under half, and the rest lacks a known reason. V, J and clone size reflect that table, while D and trimming were determined from the DNA. This sample holds approximately 100,000 clones; approximately 70% were observed only once. About 4.9% of the sample is taken by the ten largest.

This record comes from a study of cytomegalovirus exposure and HLA in healthy donors (dated by TCRdb to the late 2010s). About the study as a whole: An earlier analysis of approximately 640 of the donors reported more than 250 Gb of sequence data and more than 90 million unique TCR beta sequences from 150 million to 200 million T cells. Typing coverage differed by locus: A, B, C, DRB1 and DQB1 were typed in about 620-630 donors, DQA1 in roughly 510, DPA1 in some 570, and DPB1 in just under 480. In an earlier analysis of a few hundred of the donors, high-throughput TCR beta sequencing was used to judge whether each TCR beta V gene segment behaved as functional or pseudogenic. Rather than drawing on any new phenotypic data, the later analysis identified candidate immune exposures from TCR beta sequences and the way those sequences occurred across donors. To predict cytomegalovirus infection status, the study combined high-throughput TCR immunosequencing, statistical association of individual TCRs with disease status, and machine learning. The aim of the study was to test whether cataloging public T cell receptors could identify signatures of past pathogen exposure. Approximately 300 gigabases of sequencing data and 80 million or so unique TCR sequences were included in an early release covering under 650 HLA-typed donors. Among 350 to 400 genotyped donors of the cohort, an average of about 240,000 unique TCR beta nucleotide sequences were sequenced per donor, 15% to 20% of them non-productive. About five DR-DQ haplotypes were handled as single units for association and clustering, since linkage in the cohort was strong. In a later analysis, previously published TCR beta repertoires from 500 to 750 donors were re-analyzed and high-resolution HLA genotyping was added so that TCR occurrence patterns could be studied. Class I and class II HLA loci were covered by the typing at four-digit resolution. Donor age, sex, ethnicity and CMV serostatus were collected together with the repertoire data. Using immunosequencing, the study profiled T cell repertoires from some 670 subjects and related those repertoires to cytomegalovirus serostatus. The genetic ancestry cluster associated with self-reported Caucasian donors included approximately 85% of the roughly 400 genotyped donors. In a later genetic analysis, genome-wide SNP genotypes for about 55% of the roughly 700 donors were used, and that subset was treated as a discovery cohort. Every repertoire in the discovery cohort had been generated on one and the same sequencing platform. A separate validation cohort of more than 100 different subjects was used in addition to the approximately 610-subject first cohort. What the study reported, not specific to this receptor: The only immune exposure information available for the cohort was CMV serostatus. The 87-base-pair reads could not distinguish some IMGT-functional V segments, including TRBV6-2 and TRBV6-3, so those segments were excluded. Because counts were too low, around 18 rarely observed V segments, including chromosome 9 orphons, were left out of the earlier analysis of 587 of the donors. In a later genetic analysis, a missense DCLRE1C variant was associated with V-gene and J-gene trimming of TCR beta chains, and the association was replicated in an independent cohort. Presence/absence analyses assumed roughly uniform sequencing depth across donors, an assumption that may not hold. The classifier was reported to diagnose cytomegalovirus status with high specificity and sensitivity in both the original and validation cohorts. Broadly in line with IMGT annotations, most TCR beta V segments showed up in productive rearrangements about 87% or about 30% of the time in an earlier analysis of under 700 of the donors. The study listed around 160 TCR beta chains as associated with cytomegalovirus. Compared with the roughly 700-donor mean, donors in an Asian-associated ancestry cluster had fewer N-insertions in productive TCRs, according to a later genetic analysis. A further reported finding was that TCR beta sequences accurately predicted the HLA-A and HLA-B alleles for most subjects in the first cohort. Specific HLA alleles were associated with roughly 17,000 TCR beta sequences at a false discovery rate of 0.05 in a later analysis. In this cohort, only TCR beta chains were sequenced, and detectable features were limited by the absence of alpha or paired-chain data. Across donors, most TCR sequences were observed very rarely, whereas some public TCRs were present in many individuals. The sequencing pipeline was judged likely to have produced a cluster of highly shared sequence variants as a technical artifact. In a later analysis, most CMV-associated TCR beta chains were found to appear HLA-restricted, with HLA associations seemingly driven largely by CMV exposure. Linkage disequilibrium might explain the correlated functional status among segregating V segments, but an unknown experimental factor could not be ruled out. Assigning TCR associations to individual alleles was difficult when HLA alleles, especially DR and DQ, strongly co-occurred. A later analysis found that TCR association rates varied across HLA loci, with DRB1 alleles showing the most associated TCRs and HLA-C alleles the fewest. In a later analysis, HLA-associated TCR beta chains showed more clonal expansion and lower generation probabilities than non-associated chains that were equally common. The authors suggested that the approach could potentially be extended to other disease states and immunological phenotypes. Three of the identified cytomegalovirus-associated TCR beta chains were confirmed in vitro to be specific for cytomegalovirus antigens. In a later analysis, several top co-occurrence clusters were reported to appear linked to parvovirus B19, influenza, CMV and Epstein-Barr virus. Because HLA typing was unavailable for some donors at each locus, only the typed subset was used in association tests.

CDR1 is given as MDHEN and CDR2 as SYDVKM, both from the germline V gene. Trimming takes 2 bases off V and 3 bases off J; junction bases not matched to a gene: 16. The CDR3 holds 19 amino acids from the cysteine to the phenylalanine. Only the CDR3 DNA stays, 57 bases, in frame from base 1. In total, roughly 710 healthy bone marrow donors made up the cohort. Cohort members were all nominally healthy when sampled, although unrecorded immune exposures were likely present. The donor was CMV seropositive and belonged to the group of 250 to 350 seropositive cohort members. Every donor gave a peripheral blood sample, and the peripheral blood mononuclear cells from that sample were used for TCR beta sequencing. Genomic DNA extraction from the blood cell samples was performed with the Qiagen DNeasy Blood Extraction Kit.

This chain is built from TRBV28 and TRBJ2-1, and 7 junctional nucleotides match TRBD2. What was sequenced was PBMCs. The receptor was derived from a woman under 30 in good health and CMV-seropositive. The CDR3 loop reads CASSLKWRLADLFYNEQFF. At the DNA level, the sequence is TGTGCCAGCAGTTTAAAGTGGAGGCTAGCGGACCTCTTCTACAATGAGCAGTTCTTC. With the rest looked up from the reference TRBV28 and TRBJ2-1 genes rather than sequenced, the full variable domain is DVKVTQSSRYLVKRTGEKVFLECVQDMDHENMFWYRQDPGLGLRLIYFSYDVKMKEKGDIPEGYSVSREKKERFSLILESASTNQTSMYLCASSLKWRLADLFYNEQFFGPGTRLTVL.